Below, one T cell receptor beta chain is given with its context. The antigen remains undetermined. The data are from a study of vaccination effects on CD4 cells after COVID-19. Trimming left V 4 bases short and J 8 bases short, with 11 bases between. CDR1 is SGHAT, CDR2 FQNNGV, per germline. The CDR3 contains 12 residues. Produced via immunoSEQ multiplex PCR; TCRdb's table is partial and in-frame only. Among over 50,000 clones listed, around four fifths were seen once. Antigen-specific CD4+ T cells were first expanded with viral peptide pools by the ViraFEST assay and only then sequenced. When ten to eleven days of culture had elapsed, CD4+ T cells were isolated. Subjects were given two BNT162b2 or mRNA-1273 vaccine doses. Wells containing approximately 2 million PBMC each were cultured with 10 IU/ml IL-2 and about 9.6 ug/ml peptides. Study-level findings and limits: Marked clonal contraction was seen in infection- and vaccine-induced clones late after vaccination. Few convalescent patients were included, and no early post-infection timepoints were sampled.

The chain couples TRBV11-2 to TRBJ1-2, with D unresolved. The sample in question was CD4+ T cells from PBMCs cultured with HCoV-229E spike peptides, obtained after COVID-19 vaccination. The TCR comes from a human donor who received a COVID-19 vaccine. CDR3: CASSSWAPGYTF. For the CDR3, the DNA is TGTGCCAGCAGCTCCTGGGCTCCAGGCTACACCTTC.